The 13 T cell receptor beta chains in this list originate from one sample, sequenced in a study of blood T cell repertoires in COVID-19 (dated by TCRdb to 2018 to 2020). The library was built by means of the immunoSEQ multiplex PCR assay. TCRdb retrieved this table from immuneACCESS and kept in-frame rearrangements only. Not all clones are present; in checked studies, unresolved V genes account for under half, and no reason is known for the remainder. Here the sample has 300,000 to 350,000 clones; approximately 86% occur a single time. The top ten constitute about 2.3% of the sample. The sample comprised peripheral blood. The receptors come from a man aged 18 to 30 with active or convalescent COVID-19.

This clone showed up just once. This chain connects TRBV2 to TRBJ2-3; D call uncertain. Trimming pared 4 bases from V and 2 bases from J, leaving 13 bases between. Per germline, CDR1 SNHLY and CDR2 FYNNEI. CDR3 length equals 15 residues. The CDR3 region has the DNA TGTGCCAGCAGTGTAGAATTTCCCTACACAGATACGCAGTATTTT. It codes for CASSVEFPYTDTQYF.

The chain has TRBV7-9 and TRBJ1-1; D unclear. The germline V gene has CDR1 SEHNR and CDR2 FQNEAQ (reference sequence). Trimming left V 4 bases short and J 0 bases short, with 3 bases between. CDR3 length: 12 residues. The CDR3 loop reads CASSSVNTEAFF. CDR3 DNA: TGTGCCAGCAGCTCAGTGAACACTGAAGCTTTCTTT.

This clone was seen a single time. The gene calls are TRBV11-2 and TRBJ2-7; maybe TRBD2 (6 bases). The V gene's germline CDR1 is SGHAT and CDR2 FQNNGV. The CDR3 runs to 15 residues. The ends were cut back, 1 base at V and 2 bases at J, with 12 bases in the middle. In nucleotides, the CDR3 is TGTGCCAGCAGCTTAGTCGCCGGGGGAGCCTACGAGCAGTACTTC. This gives the protein CASSLVAGGAYEQYF.

This clone was recorded at least ten times. The chain uses TRBV3-1 (or the pseudogene TRBV3-2) and TRBJ2-2, with D tentatively TRBD2 (6 bases). The CDR3 totals 16 residues. Germline V lookup: CDR1 LGHDT, CDR2 YNNKEL (reference sequence). Trimming took 2 bases from V and 5 from J, leaving 15 bases between them. CDR3 loop: CASSQFLASGTGELFF. Here the CDR3 DNA reads TGTGCCAGCAGCCAATTTCTAGCGTCCGGGACCGGGGAGCTGTTTTTT.

This chain links TRBV5-1 with TRBJ1-2, with TRBD1 matching 9 bases. The CDR3 length is 15 residues. Germline CDR1 reads SGHRS; CDR2 reads YFSETQ. The J segment lost 6 bases and the V segment lost 2 bases, leaving 8 bases of the junction unmatched. CDR3 protein: CASSFSDRGSDGYTF. The CDR3 bases are TGCGCCAGCAGCTTTTCAGACAGGGGGTCCGATGGCTACACCTTC.

The V gene is TRBV10-3, the J gene TRBJ1-5; D is undetermined. CDR3 size: 13 residues. From germline, CDR1 is ENHRY and CDR2 SYGVKD. V was clipped by 4 bases and J by 5 bases, with 9 bases between them. This chain's CDR3 is CAISVTEHQPQHF. In nucleotides, the CDR3 is TGTGCCATCAGTGTGACTGAACATCAGCCCCAGCATTTT.

This clone showed up just once. The gene calls are TRBV7-9 and TRBJ2-3, with a weak D call TRBD2 (5 bases). The CDR3 is 13 residues long. Per the germline V gene, CDR1 is SEHNR and CDR2 is FQNEAQ (reference sequence). V was trimmed by 6 bases and J by 0 bases, leaving 7 bases between them. The CDR3 loop is CASSRDSTDTQYF. CDR3 nucleotide sequence: TGTGCCAGCAGTCGGGATAGCACAGATACGCAGTATTTT.

This clone showed up just once. The chain combines TRBV27 with TRBJ2-1; 10 bases map to TRBD2. The CDR3 sequence is 15 residues long. Germline loops: CDR1 MNHEY, CDR2 SMNVEV (reference sequence). The J segment lost 4 bases and the V segment lost 2 bases, leaving 2 bases of the junction unmatched. CDR3 nucleotide sequence: TGTGCCAGCAGTTTAATAGCGGGAGGTTACAATGAGCAGTTCTTC. It translates to CASSLIAGGYNEQFF.

The chain combines TRBV7-8 with TRBJ1-5; D perhaps matches TRBD1 (6 bases). V was shortened by 5 bases and J by 3 bases, with 14 bases between the two germline ends. The CDR3 covers 15 residues. Germline V lookup: CDR1 SGHVS, CDR2 FQNEAQ. CDR3 sequence: CASSLRTGLNQPQHF. CDR3 DNA: TGTGCCAGCAGCCTTCGTACAGGGCTCAATCAGCCCCAGCATTTT.

This clone is a singleton in its sample. The V call is TRBV28, the J call TRBJ2-7; TRBD1 agrees at 11 bases. Unmatched junction bases numbered 5, after V lost 1 base and J lost 6 bases. The length of the CDR3 is 15 residues. The germline V gene has CDR1 MDHEN and CDR2 SYDVKM. CDR3 sequence: CASSLLGDRGFEQYF. The DNA for the CDR3 is TGTGCCAGCAGTTTATTGGGGGACAGGGGGTTCGAGCAGTACTTC.

The genes are TRBV6-5 and TRBJ2-3, with D uncertain. The CDR3 has 15 residues. V was cut by 6 bases and J by 1 base, with 14 bases left in between. Germline assignment: CDR1 MNHEY and CDR2 SVGAGI. Written as DNA, the CDR3 is TGTGCCAGCAGAACTCAGGCTTTCCGCACAGATACGCAGTATTTT. Translated, it gives CASRTQAFRTDTQYF.

This chain joins TRBV4-1 and TRBJ2-5; D uncertain. This CDR3 has 14 amino acids. In germline, CDR1 is MGHRA, CDR2 YSYEKL. V was cut by 1 base and J by 0 bases, with 6 bases left in between. Written as DNA, the CDR3 is TGCGCCAGCAGCCAAGTCCAGTACCAAGAGACCCAGTACTTC. This gives the protein CASSQVQYQETQYF.

This clone was picked up a small number of times. The J gene is TRBJ1-6, the V gene TRBV4-3, with D possibly matching TRBD1 (6 bases). Germline V CDR1 and CDR2: LGHNA, YSLEER. CDR3 length: 16 amino acids. V lost 0 bases and J 5 bases, leaving 11 bases between the germline ends. CDR3 sequence: CASSQDPDSHNSPLHF. The CDR3 DNA reads as TGCGCCAGCAGCCAAGACCCGGACAGCCATAATTCACCCCTCCACTTT.